The clone carrying this TCR beta chain was seen once. PCR was performed a second time for roughly 7 to 12 cycles using a sample-barcoded 5' primer and a J-beta primer mix. TCRdb reprocessed the 5' RACE reads with MiXCR, giving one entry per CDR3 protein. The sample lists about 970,000 distinct CDR3 sequences, approximately 50% occurring once. Samples each had at least 5 micrograms of total RNA extracted. These data come from a study of blood T cells in healthy people across ages. The germline CDR1 and CDR2 sequences are LGHNA and YSLEER. This CDR3 has 14 residues. The TCR comes from an older woman in good health. Sequencing was done on a sample of blood. This chain links TRBV4-3 with TRBJ2-7, with 10 bases fitting TRBD1. The DNA end is a closer match to TRBJ2-4, so the J assignment may be wrong. Here the CDR3 DNA reads TGCGCCAGCAACCACCGACAGGGGGCGAGCATTCAGTACTTC. Translation gives CASNHRQGASIQYF.